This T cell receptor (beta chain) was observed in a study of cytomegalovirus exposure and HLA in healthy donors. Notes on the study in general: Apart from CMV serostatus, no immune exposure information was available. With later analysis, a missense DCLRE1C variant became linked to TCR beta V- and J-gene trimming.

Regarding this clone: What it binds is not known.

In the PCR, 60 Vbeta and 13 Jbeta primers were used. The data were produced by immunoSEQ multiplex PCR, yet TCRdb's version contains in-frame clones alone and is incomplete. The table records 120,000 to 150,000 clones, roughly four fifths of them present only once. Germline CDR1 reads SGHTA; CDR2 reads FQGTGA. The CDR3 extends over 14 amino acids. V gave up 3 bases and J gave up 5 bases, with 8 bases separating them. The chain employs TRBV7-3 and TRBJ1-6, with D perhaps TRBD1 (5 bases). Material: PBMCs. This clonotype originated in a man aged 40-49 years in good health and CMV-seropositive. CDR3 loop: CASSFGTNNSPLHF. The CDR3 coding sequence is TGTGCCAGCAGCTTCGGGACTAATAATTCACCCCTCCACTTT.